The 20 T cell receptor beta chains below come from one sample, sequenced in a study of PD-1 blockade in classical Hodgkin lymphoma. This sample's time point: cycle 4 day 1 (C4D1), after six to seven weeks of nivolumab. Each patient relapsed following autologous stem cell transplantation, and prior brentuximab vedotin exposure differed. The protocol was immunoSEQ multiplex PCR, while the TCRdb copy is restricted to in-frame clones and leaves out a portion. The table records about 93,000 clones, around 78% of them present only once. The specimen comprised peripheral blood mononuclear cells (PBMCs), sampled before the fourth cycle of nivolumab. These receptors all come from a human donor with classical Hodgkin lymphoma.

Here the CDR3 DNA reads TGTGCCATCAGGCCGGGACGGGAGAACACCGGGGAGCTGTTTTTT. The encoded protein is CAIRPGRENTGELFF. The chain is built from TRBV10-3 and TRBJ2-2, with D perhaps assigned TRBD1 or TRBD2 (5 bases each). Germline loops: CDR1 ENHRY, CDR2 SYGVKD. The CDR3 spans 15 residues. Deletions cut 6 bases from V and 1 base from J, with 12 bases between.

The CDR3 protein is CASSLGRGQGNTGELFF. CDR3 DNA sequence: TGTGCCAGCAGCTTAGGTCGGGGGCAGGGGAACACCGGGGAGCTGTTTTTT. The V and J genes are TRBV7-6 and TRBJ2-2; D is possibly TRBD1 or TRBD2 (6 bases each). This CDR3 has 17 residues. Germline CDR1 and CDR2: SGHVS and FNYEAQ. V was clipped by 1 base and J by 1 base, with 13 bases between them.

This clone was observed once. The junction differs from germline at one of its ends, possibly a read error. The chain's CDR3 is CASSDYAGATETQYF. CDR3 nucleotides: TGTGCTAGCAGCGATTATGCGGGGGCCACGGAGACCCAGTACTTC. J is TRBJ2-5 and V is TRBV7-7, with D maybe TRBD2 (7 bases). CDR1 is SSHAT, CDR2 FNYEAQ, per germline (reference sequence). This CDR3 contains 15 residues.

The chain recombines TRBV7-9 with TRBJ2-5; 9 bases fit TRBD2. Germline values: CDR1 SEHNR, CDR2 FQNEAQ (reference sequence). The length of the CDR3 is 16 residues. After removal of 4 bases from V and 1 base from J, the junction contained 7 bases not matched to a gene. CDR3 sequence reads: CASSSVSGSSQETQYF. DNA for the CDR3: TGTGCCAGCAGCTCTGTTAGCGGGAGTAGCCAAGAGACCCAGTACTTC.

V and J are TRBV28 and TRBJ2-7; D is possibly TRBD1 (6 bases). The CDR3 sequence is 13 residues long. Per germline, CDR1 MDHEN and CDR2 SYDVKM. V dropped 3 bases and J dropped 2 bases, with 8 bases sitting between them. The CDR3 here is CASSLDRTYEQYF. As DNA, the CDR3 is TGTGCCAGCAGTTTGGACAGAACCTACGAGCAGTACTTC.

The chain links TRBV7-9 to TRBJ1-2, with D perhaps TRBD1 (5 bases). Germline values: CDR1 SEHNR, CDR2 FQNEAQ (reference sequence). This CDR3 spans 12 amino acids. The V and J ends lost 3 bases and 5 bases respectively, with 7 bases between them. The CDR3 sequence: CASSFEGYGYTF. The CDR3 DNA follows: TGTGCCAGCAGCTTCGAGGGGTATGGCTACACCTTC.

This sequence joins TRBV4-3 and TRBJ2-5; 7 bases fit TRBD1. Germline CDR1 LGHNA, CDR2 YSLEER. The CDR3 is made up of 14 amino acids. Trimming at V came to 3 bases and at J to 5 bases, leaving 6 bases not matched to a gene. CDR3 protein: CASSHRQGPETQYF. CDR3 sequence (DNA): TGCGCCAGCAGCCACCGACAGGGCCCCGAGACCCAGTACTTC.

This chain connects TRBV10-3 to TRBJ1-2; 8 bases agree with TRBD1. CDR1 and CDR2 (germline): ENHRY, SYGVKD. The length of the CDR3 is 16 residues. With V trimmed by 2 bases and J by 3 bases, 8 bases remained unmatched. CDR3 in amino acids: CAISERGTGRDYGYTF. The CDR3 DNA reads as TGTGCCATCAGTGAGCGGGGGACAGGTAGAGACTATGGCTACACCTTC.

This sequence joins TRBV7-2 and TRBJ2-2; D is unclear. The V gene's germline CDR1 is SGHTA and CDR2 FQGNSA. The ends were cut back, 2 bases at V and 6 bases at J, with 4 bases in the middle. This CDR3 is 12 amino acids long. The CDR3 region has the DNA TGTGCCAGCAGCTTATGGGCCGGGGAGCTGTTTTTT. It is translated as CASSLWAGELFF.

The chain carries TRBV11-3 and TRBJ2-1; D is possibly TRBD2 (5 bases). The germline CDR1 and CDR2 sequences are SGHNT and YENEEA. Trimming cost V 0 bases and J 4 bases, with 13 bases left between them. CDR3 size: 16 residues. In DNA form, the CDR3 reads TGTGCCAGCAGCTTAGAGGCGACTAATAGTTACAATGAGCAGTTCTTC. Protein sequence: CASSLEATNSYNEQFF.

Written as DNA, the CDR3 is TGTGCCAGCAGTTGGGACAGCTCATACACTGAAGCTTTCTTT. Its translation is CASSWDSSYTEAFF. V gene TRBV27 combines with J gene TRBJ1-1, with 7 bases lining up with TRBD1. Germline V CDR1 and CDR2: MNHEY, SMNVEV (reference sequence). The J segment lost 3 bases and the V segment lost 4 bases, leaving 5 bases of the junction unmatched. The CDR3 covers 14 residues.

The V and J genes are TRBV27 and TRBJ2-3; TRBD2 matches 10 bases. V dropped 5 bases and J dropped 14; count of bases not matched to a gene: 13. CDR1 MNHEY and CDR2 SMNVEV come from the germline V gene (reference sequence). The CDR3 totals 14 residues. CDR3 nucleotides: TGTGCCAGCAGTCAAACTTTTAGCGGGAGGTCTGGGTATTTT. Translation: CASSQTFSGRSGYF.

V is TRBV10-3 and J is TRBJ2-7; 7 bases agree with TRBD1. This CDR3 spans 14 amino acids. After removal of 8 bases from V and 4 bases from J, the junction contained 11 bases not matched to a gene. CDR1 and CDR2 (germline): ENHRY, SYGVKD. Here the CDR3 reads CAIQQINRGYEQYF. DNA of the CDR3: TGTGCCATCCAGCAGATAAACAGGGGTTACGAGCAGTACTTC.

The V gene is TRBV10-3, the J gene TRBJ2-3, with D unclear. V dropped 0 bases and J dropped 10 bases, with 17 bases sitting between them. The CDR3 consists of 15 residues. CDR1 and CDR2 (germline): ENHRY, SYGVKD. CDR3 in amino acids: CAISESSLSVESQYF. CDR3 sequence (DNA): TGTGCCATCAGTGAGTCGTCCCTATCGGTCGAATCGCAGTATTTT.

In its sample, this clone was seen once. The chain joins TRBV4-1 to TRBJ2-2, with 10 bases matching TRBD2. With 5 bases clipped from V and 6 bases from J, the junction kept 12 bases outside the gene matches. Germline CDR1 MGHRA, CDR2 YSYEKL. The CDR3 consists of 17 residues. The CDR3 DNA follows: TGCGCCAGCAGCAAGCGGGAGGGCCATGGGAGGTCCGGGGAGCTGTTTTTT. This codes for CASSKREGHGRSGELFF.

The chain couples TRBV6-5 to TRBJ2-3; 8 nucleotides match TRBD1. The CDR3 consists of 14 residues. The germline V gene has CDR1 MNHEY and CDR2 SVGAGI. The V gene end was trimmed by 8 bases and the J gene end by 2 bases; junction bases not matched to a gene: 6. The CDR3 DNA reads as TGTGCCAGCCTGGACAGGGCCTCCACAGATACGCAGTATTTT. Amino acids: CASLDRASTDTQYF.

V gene TRBV6-6 combines with J gene TRBJ2-3; D perhaps matches TRBD2 (5 bases). Trimming took off 6 bases at V and 2 bases at J, with 15 bases between the two ends. The CDR3 extends over 15 amino acids. CDR1 and CDR2 (germline): MNHNY, SVGAGI (reference sequence). The CDR3 loop reads CASSGKREYTDTQYF. CDR3 DNA sequence: TGTGCCAGCAGCGGGAAAAGAGAGTACACAGATACGCAGTATTTT.

The chain uses TRBV7-8 and TRBJ2-5; D is unclear. The germline V gene has CDR1 SGHVS and CDR2 FQNEAQ. V shed 5 bases and J shed 5 bases, with 18 bases lying between them. The CDR3 runs to 15 residues. In nucleotides, the CDR3 is TGTGCCAGCAGCACCTCAGTTGGGTGGGGTGAGACCCAGTACTTC. Its protein product is CASSTSVGWGETQYF.

The gene calls are TRBV11-2 and TRBJ1-1, with 7 positions matching TRBD1. Per the germline V gene, CDR1 is SGHAT and CDR2 is FQNNGV. The CDR3 covers 15 residues. The junction had 3 bases not matched to a gene; V was cut back by 1 base and J by 1 base. Here the CDR3 reads CASSLGGTANTEAFF. The DNA of the CDR3 is TGTGCCAGCAGCTTAGGTGGGACAGCGAACACTGAAGCTTTCTTT.

This clone was observed a handful of times. The V call is TRBV19, the J call TRBJ2-3; 11 bases map to TRBD2. The CDR3 covers 16 residues. Trimming removed 2 bases from V and 4 bases from J; junction bases left unmatched: 5. Germline lookup yields CDR1 LNHDA and CDR2 SQIVND (reference sequence). As DNA, the CDR3 is TGTGCCAGTAGTATAAATAGCGGGGGGGCCGCAGATACGCAGTATTTT. This encodes CASSINSGGAADTQYF.